The present T cell receptor beta chain was sequenced within a study of OX40 agonist ivuxolimab in advanced cancers. Study outcomes and limitations: The CD4+ and CD8+ T cells in the blood had expanded clonally by week 6 at 0.1 to 3.0 mg/kg. The study did not work out the antigen specificity of the expanded peripheral T cells.

To note about this clone: Its cognate antigen is unknown.

Germline V gene lookup returns CDR1 SGHTA and CDR2 FQGNSA. V was shortened by 3 bases and J by 0 bases, with 1 base between the two germline ends. This CDR3 has 12 residues. Here immunoSEQ multiplex PCR was the method, and the copy in TCRdb shows in-frame clones only, minus some. The sample carries approximately 84,000 clones, approximately 89% recorded once. V gene TRBV7-2 combines with J gene TRBJ2-3, with D uncertain. The sample was CD4+ or CD8+ T cells sorted from blood, taken in a trial of the OX40 agonist ivuxolimab. This sequence originates from an adult with an advanced solid tumor such as melanoma, head and neck, liver or kidney cancer. The CDR3 is CASSFSTDTQYF. CDR3 nucleotides: TGTGCCAGCAGCTTCAGCACAGATACGCAGTATTTT.